Listed here is a single T cell receptor (beta chain). Germline V gene sequence: CDR1 MNHEY, CDR2 SMNVEV (reference sequence). The length of the CDR3 is 16 residues. V lost 4 bases, J lost 2 bases, and 6 bases stayed unmatched. The data originate from a study of blood T cell repertoires in COVID-19. Original data processing: Amplified reference gene primers provided the basis for estimating nucleated cell counts. Clones were read by immunoSEQ multiplex PCR, and TCRdb kept only the in-frame ones, dropping some. Clone size and V and J calls were adopted from that table, with D and trimming inferred from the DNA. The table includes 360,000 or so clones, around 91% detected once.

The origin of this receptor is a man between 18 and 29 years old with active or convalescent COVID-19. The chain recombines TRBV27 with TRBJ1-4; 8 bases align to TRBD1. What was sequenced was peripheral blood. This CDR3 is CASSSYYRGTNEKLFF. The DNA of the CDR3 is TGTGCCAGCAGTTCTTACTACAGGGGGACTAATGAAAAACTGTTTTTT.